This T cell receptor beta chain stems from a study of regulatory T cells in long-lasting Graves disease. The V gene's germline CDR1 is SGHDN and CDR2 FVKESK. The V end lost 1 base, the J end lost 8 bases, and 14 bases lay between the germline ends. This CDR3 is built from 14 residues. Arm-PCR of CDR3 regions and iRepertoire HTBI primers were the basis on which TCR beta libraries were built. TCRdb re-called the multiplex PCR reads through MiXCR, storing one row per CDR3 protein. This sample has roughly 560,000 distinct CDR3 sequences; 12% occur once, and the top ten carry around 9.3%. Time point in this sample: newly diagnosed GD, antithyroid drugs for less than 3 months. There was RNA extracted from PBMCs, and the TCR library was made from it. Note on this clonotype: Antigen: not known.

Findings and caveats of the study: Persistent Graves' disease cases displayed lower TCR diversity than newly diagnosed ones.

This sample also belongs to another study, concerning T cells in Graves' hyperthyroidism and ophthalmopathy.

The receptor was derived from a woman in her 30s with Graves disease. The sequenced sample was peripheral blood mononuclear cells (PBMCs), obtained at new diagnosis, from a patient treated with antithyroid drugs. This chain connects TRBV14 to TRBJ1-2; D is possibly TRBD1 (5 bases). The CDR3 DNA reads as TGTGCCAGCAGCCAAGGGATAGGGGCAATCGGCTACACCTTC. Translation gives CASSQGIGAIGYTF.